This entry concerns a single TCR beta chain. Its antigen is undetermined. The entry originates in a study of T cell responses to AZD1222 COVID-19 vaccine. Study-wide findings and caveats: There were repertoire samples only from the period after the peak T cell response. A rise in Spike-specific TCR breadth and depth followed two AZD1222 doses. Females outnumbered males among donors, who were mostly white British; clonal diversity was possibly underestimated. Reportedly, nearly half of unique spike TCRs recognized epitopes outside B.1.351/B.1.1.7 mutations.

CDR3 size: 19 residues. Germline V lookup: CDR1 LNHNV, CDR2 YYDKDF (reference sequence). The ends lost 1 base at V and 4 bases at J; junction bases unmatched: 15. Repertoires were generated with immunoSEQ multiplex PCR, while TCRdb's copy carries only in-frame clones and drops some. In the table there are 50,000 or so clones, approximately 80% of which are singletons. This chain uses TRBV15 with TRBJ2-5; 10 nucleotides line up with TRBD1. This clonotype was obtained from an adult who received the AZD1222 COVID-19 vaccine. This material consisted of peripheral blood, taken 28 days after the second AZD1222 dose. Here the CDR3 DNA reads TGTGCCACCAGCAGAGGATTGACAGGGGGCCTGGGGTTTGGAGAGACCCAGTACTTC. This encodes CATSRGLTGGLGFGETQYF.